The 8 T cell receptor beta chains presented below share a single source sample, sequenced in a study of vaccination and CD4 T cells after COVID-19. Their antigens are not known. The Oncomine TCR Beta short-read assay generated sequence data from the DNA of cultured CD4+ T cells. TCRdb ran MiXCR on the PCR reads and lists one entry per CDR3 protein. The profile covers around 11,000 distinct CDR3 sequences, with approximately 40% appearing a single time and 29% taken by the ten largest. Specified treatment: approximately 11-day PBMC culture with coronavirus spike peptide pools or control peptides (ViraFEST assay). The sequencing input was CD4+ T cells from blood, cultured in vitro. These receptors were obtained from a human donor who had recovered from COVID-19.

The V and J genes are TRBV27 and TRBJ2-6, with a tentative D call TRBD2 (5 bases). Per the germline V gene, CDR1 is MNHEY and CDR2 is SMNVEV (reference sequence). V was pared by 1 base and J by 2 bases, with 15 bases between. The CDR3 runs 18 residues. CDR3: CASSLFFGKIAGANVLTF. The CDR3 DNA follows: TGTGCCAGCAGTTTATTTTTCGGGAAGATTGCTGGGGCCAACGTCCTGACTTTC.

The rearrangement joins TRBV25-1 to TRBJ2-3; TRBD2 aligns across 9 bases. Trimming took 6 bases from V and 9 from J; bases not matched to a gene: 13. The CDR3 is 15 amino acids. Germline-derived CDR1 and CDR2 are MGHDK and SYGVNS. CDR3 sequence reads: CASSPRAGGVKTQYF. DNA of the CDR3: TGTGCCAGCAGCCCCAGAGCGGGGGGTGTGAAGACGCAGTATTTT.

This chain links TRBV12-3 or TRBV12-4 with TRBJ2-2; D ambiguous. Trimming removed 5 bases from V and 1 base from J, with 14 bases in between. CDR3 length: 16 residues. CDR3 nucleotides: TGTGCCAGCAGTCCCTATGGGCTGAGGAACACCGGGGAGCTGTTTTTT. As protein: CASSPYGLRNTGELFF.

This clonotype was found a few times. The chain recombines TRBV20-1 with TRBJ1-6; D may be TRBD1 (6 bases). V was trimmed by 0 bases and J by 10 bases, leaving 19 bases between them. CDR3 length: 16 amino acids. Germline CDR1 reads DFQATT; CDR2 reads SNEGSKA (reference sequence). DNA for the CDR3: TGCAGTGCTAGAGATGAACAGGGTACCGCCTGGTCACCCCTCCACTTT. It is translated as CSARDEQGTAWSPLHF.

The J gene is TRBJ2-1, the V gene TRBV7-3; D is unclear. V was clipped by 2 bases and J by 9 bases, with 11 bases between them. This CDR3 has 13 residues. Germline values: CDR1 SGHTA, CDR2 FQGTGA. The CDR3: CASSLLTLGEQFF. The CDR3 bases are TGTGCCAGCAGCTTATTGACGCTCGGTGAGCAGTTCTTC.

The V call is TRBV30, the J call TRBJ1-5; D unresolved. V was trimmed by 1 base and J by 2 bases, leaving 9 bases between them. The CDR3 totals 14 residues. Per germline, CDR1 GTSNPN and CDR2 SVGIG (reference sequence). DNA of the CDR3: TGTGCCTGGAGTGCCGCCGTGGGCAATCAGCCCCAGCATTTT. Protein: CAWSAAVGNQPQHF.

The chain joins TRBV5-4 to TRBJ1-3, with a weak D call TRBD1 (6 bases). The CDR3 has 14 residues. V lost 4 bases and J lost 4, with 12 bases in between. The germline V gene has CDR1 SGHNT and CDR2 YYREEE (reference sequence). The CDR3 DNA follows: TGTGCCAGCAGCCTCCGGGACACGGGAAACACCATATATTTT. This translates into CASSLRDTGNTIYF. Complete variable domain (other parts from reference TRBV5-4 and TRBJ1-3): ETGVTQSPTHLIKTRGQQVTLRCSSQSGHNTVSWYQQALGQGPQFIFQYYREEENGRGNFPPRFSGLQFPNYSSELNVNALELDDSALYLCASSLRDTGNTIYFGEGSWLTVV.

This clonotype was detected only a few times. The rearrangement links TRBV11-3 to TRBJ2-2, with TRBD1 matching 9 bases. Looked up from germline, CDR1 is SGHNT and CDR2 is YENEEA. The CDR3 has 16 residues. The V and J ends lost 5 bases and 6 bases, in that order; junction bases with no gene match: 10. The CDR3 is CASSPRGGTGSGELFF. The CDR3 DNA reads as TGTGCCAGCAGCCCTAGGGGTGGGACAGGGTCCGGGGAGCTGTTTTTT.